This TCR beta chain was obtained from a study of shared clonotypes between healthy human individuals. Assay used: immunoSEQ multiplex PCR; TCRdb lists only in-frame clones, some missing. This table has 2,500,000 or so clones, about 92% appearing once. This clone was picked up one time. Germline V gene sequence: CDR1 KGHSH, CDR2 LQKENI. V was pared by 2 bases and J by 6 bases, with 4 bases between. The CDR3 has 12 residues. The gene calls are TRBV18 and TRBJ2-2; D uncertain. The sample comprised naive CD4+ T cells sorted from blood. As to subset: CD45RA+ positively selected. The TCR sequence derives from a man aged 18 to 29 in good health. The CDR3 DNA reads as TGTGCCAGCTCACCAAGTGCCGGGGAGCTGTTTTTT. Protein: CASSPSAGELFF. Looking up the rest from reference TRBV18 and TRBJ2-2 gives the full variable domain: NAGVMQNPRHLVRRRGQEARLRCSPMKGHSHVYWYRQLPEEGLKFMVYLQKENIIDESGMPKERFSAEFPKEGPSILRIQQVVRGDSAAYFCASSPSAGELFFGEGSRLTVL.